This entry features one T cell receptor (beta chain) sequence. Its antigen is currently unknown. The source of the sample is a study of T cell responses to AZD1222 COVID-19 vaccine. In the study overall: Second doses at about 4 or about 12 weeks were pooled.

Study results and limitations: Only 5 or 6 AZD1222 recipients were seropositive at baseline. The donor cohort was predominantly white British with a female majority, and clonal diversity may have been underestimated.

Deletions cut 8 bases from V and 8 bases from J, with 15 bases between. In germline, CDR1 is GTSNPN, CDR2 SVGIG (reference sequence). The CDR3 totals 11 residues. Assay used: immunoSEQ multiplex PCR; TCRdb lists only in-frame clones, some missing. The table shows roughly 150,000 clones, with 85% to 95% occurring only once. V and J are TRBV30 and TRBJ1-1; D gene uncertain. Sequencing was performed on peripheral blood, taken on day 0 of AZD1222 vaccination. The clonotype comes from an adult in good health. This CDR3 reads CAATRGVEAFF. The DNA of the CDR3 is TGTGCCGCGACACGTGGGGTCGAAGCTTTCTTT.